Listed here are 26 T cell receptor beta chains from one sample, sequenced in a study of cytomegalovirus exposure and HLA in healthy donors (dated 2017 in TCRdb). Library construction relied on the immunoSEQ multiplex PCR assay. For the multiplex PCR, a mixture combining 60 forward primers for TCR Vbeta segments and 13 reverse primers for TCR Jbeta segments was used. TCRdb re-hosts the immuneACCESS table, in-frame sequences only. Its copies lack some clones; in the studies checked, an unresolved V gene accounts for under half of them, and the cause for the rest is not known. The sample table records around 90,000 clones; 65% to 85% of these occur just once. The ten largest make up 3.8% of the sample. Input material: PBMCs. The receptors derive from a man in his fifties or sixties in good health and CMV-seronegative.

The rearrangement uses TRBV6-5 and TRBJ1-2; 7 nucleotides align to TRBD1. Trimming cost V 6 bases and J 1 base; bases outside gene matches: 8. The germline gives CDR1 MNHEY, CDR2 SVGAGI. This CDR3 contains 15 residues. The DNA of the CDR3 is TGTGCCAGCAGGAACATGGCAGGGGGTAACTATGGCTACACCTTC. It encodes CASRNMAGGNYGYTF.

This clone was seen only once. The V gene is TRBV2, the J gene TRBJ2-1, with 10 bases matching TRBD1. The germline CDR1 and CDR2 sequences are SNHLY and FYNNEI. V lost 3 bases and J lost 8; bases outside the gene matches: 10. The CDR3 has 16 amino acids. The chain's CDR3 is CASSDPDRGVRDEQFF. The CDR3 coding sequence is TGTGCCAGCAGTGATCCGGACAGGGGGGTTCGGGATGAGCAGTTCTTC.

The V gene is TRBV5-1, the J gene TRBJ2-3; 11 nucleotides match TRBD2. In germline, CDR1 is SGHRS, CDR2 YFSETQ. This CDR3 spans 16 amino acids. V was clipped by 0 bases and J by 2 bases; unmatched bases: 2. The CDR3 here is CASSLELAGATDTQYF. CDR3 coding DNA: TGCGCCAGCAGCTTGGAACTAGCGGGAGCCACAGATACGCAGTATTTT.

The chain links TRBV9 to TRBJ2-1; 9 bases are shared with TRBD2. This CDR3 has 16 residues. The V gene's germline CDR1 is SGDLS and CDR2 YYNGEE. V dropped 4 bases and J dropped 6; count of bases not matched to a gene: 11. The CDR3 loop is CASSPPGGREGNEQFF. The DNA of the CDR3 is TGTGCCAGCAGCCCACCTGGCGGGCGGGAGGGCAATGAGCAGTTCTTC.

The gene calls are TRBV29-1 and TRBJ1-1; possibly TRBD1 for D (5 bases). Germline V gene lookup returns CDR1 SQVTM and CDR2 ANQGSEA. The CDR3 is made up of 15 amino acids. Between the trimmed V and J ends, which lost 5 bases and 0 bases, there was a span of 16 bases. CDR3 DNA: TGCAGCGTTTCCGGACATTCTTCCATGAACACTGAAGCTTTCTTT. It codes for CSVSGHSSMNTEAFF.

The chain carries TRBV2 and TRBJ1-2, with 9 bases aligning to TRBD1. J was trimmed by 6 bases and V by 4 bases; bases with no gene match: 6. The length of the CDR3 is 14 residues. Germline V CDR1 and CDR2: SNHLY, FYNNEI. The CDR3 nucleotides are TGTGCCAGCAGTGGTGGGACAGGGCTAGATGGCTACACCTTC. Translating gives CASSGGTGLDGYTF.

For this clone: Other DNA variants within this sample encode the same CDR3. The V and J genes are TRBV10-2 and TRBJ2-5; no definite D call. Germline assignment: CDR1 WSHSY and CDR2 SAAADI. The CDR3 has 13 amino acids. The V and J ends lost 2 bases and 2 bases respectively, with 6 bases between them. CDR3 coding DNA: TGCGCCAGCAGTGAGAACAGTCAAGAGACCCAGTACTTC. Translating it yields CASSENSQETQYF.

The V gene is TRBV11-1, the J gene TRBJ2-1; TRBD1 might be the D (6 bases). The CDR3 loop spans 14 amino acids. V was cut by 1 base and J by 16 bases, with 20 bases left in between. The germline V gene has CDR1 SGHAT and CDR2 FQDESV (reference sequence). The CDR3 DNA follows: TGTGCCAGCAGCTTAGTTTTAAGTCTAGGGACACCTTTCTTC. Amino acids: CASSLVLSLGTPFF. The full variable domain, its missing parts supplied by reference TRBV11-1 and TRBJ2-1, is EAEVAQSPRYKITEKSQAVAFWCDPISGHATLYWYRQILGQGPELLVQFQDESVVDDSQLPKDRFSAERLKGVDSTLKIQPAELGDSAMYLCASSLVLSLGTPFFGPGTRLTVL.

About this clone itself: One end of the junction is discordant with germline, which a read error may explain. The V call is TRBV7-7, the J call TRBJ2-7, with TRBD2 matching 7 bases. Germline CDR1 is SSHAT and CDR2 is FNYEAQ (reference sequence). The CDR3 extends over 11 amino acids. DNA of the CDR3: TGTGCTAGCAGACCCAGGGAGGGACAGTACTTC. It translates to CASRPREGQYF.

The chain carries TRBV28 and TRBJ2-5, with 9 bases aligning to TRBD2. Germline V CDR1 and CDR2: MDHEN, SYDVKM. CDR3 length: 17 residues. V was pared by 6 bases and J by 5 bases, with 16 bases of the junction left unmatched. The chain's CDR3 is CASRRLAGKGSRETQYF. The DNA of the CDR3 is TGTGCCAGCAGGCGGCTAGCGGGAAAGGGCTCCAGGGAGACCCAGTACTTC.

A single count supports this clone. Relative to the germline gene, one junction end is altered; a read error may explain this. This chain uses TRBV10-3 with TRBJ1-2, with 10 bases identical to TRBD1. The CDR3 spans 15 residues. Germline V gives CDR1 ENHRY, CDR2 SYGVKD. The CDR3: CASSDGQGGVYGYTF. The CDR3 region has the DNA TGTGCCAGCAGTGACGGACAGGGGGGTGTATATGGCTACACCTTC.

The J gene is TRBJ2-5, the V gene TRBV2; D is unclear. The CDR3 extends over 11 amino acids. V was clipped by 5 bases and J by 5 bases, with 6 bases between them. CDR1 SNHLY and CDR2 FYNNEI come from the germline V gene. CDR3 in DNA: TGTGCCAGCAGTTCGCGGGAGACCCAGTACTTC. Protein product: CASSSRETQYF.

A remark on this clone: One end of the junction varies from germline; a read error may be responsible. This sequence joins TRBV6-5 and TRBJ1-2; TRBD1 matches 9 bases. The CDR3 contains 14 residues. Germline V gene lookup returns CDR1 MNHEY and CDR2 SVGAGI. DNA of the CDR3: TGTGCCAGCAGGCCGGACAGGGGATTCGGGAGCTACCCCTTC. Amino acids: CASRPDRGFGSYPF.

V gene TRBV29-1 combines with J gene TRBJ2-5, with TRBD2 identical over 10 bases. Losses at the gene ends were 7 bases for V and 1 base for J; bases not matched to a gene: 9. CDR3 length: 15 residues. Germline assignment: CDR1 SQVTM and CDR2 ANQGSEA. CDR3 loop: CSALGSGRSQETQYF. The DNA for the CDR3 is TGCAGCGCCCTGGGTAGCGGGAGGTCCCAAGAGACCCAGTACTTC.

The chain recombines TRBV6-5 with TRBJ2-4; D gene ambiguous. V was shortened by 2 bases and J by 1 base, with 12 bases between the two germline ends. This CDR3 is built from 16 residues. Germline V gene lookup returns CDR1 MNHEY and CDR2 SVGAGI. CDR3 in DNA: TGTGCCAGCAGTTACAGCACGCTCGTGGCCAAAAACATTCAGTACTTC. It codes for CASSYSTLVAKNIQYF.

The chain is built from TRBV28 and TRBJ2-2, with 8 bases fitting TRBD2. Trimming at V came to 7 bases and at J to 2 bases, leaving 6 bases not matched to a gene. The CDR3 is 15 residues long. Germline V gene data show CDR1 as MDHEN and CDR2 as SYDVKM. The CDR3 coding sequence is TGTGCCAGCACCCGTAGCGGGACCAACACCGGGGAGCTGTTTTTT. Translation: CASTRSGTNTGELFF.

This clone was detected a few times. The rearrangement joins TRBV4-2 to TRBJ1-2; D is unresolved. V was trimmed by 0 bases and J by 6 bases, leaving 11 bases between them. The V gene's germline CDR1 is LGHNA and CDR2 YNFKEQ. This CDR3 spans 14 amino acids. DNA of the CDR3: TGTGCCAGCAGCCAAGATCGTTTTGCGAATGGCTACACCTTC. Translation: CASSQDRFANGYTF.

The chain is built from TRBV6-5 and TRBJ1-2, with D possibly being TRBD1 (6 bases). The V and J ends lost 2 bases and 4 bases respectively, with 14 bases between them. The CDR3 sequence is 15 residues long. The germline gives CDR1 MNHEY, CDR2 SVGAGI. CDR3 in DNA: TGTGCCAGCAGTTACGAGGCGGGGGCGGGCTATGGCTACACCTTC. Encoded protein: CASSYEAGAGYGYTF.

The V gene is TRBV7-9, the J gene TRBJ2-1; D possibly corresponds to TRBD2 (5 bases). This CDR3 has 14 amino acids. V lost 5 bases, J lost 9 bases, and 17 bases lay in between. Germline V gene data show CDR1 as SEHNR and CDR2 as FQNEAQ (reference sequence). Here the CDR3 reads CASSPSRRTGEQFF. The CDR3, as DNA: TGTGCCAGCAGCCCCTCTCGGAGGACGGGTGAGCAGTTCTTC.

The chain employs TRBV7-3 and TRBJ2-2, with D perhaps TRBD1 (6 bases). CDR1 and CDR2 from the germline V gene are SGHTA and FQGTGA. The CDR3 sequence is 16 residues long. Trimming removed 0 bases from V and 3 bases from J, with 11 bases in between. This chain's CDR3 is CASSLTRAGDTGELFF. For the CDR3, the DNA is TGTGCCAGCAGCTTAACGCGGGCAGGGGACACCGGGGAGCTGTTTTTT.

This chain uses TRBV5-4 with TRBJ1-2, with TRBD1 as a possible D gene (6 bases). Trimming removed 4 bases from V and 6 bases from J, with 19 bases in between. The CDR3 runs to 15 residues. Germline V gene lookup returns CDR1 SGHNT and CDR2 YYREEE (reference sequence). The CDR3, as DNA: TGTGCCAGCAGCCGGGGCAGGGGTTATTCGGATGGCTACACCTTC. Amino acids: CASSRGRGYSDGYTF.

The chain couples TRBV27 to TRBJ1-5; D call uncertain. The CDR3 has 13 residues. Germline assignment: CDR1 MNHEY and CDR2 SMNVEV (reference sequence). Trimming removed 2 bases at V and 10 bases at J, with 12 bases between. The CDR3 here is CASSLNREIPQHF. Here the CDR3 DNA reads TGTGCCAGCAGTTTAAACCGGGAAATTCCCCAGCATTTT.

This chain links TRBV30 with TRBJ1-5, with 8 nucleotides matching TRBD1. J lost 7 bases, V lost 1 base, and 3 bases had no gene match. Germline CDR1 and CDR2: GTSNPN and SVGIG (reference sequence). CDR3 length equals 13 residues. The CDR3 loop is CAWSAQGGQPQHF. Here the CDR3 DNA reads TGTGCCTGGAGTGCACAGGGGGGACAGCCCCAGCATTTT.

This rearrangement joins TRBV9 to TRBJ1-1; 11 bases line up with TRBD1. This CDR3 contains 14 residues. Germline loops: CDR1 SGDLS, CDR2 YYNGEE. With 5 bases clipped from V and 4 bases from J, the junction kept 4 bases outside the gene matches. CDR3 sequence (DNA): TGTGCCAGCAGTGTCGGGACAGGGGGCACTGAAGCTTTCTTT. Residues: CASSVGTGGTEAFF.

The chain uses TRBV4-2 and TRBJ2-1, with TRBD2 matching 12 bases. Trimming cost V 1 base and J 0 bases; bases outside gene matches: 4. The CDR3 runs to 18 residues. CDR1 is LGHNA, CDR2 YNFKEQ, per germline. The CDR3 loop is CASSQASGRASSYNEQFF. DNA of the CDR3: TGTGCCAGCAGCCAAGCTAGCGGGAGGGCCAGCTCCTACAATGAGCAGTTCTTC.

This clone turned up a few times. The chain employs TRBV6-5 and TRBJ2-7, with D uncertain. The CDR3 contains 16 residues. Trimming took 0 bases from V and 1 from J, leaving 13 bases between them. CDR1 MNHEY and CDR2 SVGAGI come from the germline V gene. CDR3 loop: CASSYSYRSSSYEQYF. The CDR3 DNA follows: TGTGCCAGCAGTTACTCCTATCGTAGCTCTTCCTACGAGCAGTACTTC.